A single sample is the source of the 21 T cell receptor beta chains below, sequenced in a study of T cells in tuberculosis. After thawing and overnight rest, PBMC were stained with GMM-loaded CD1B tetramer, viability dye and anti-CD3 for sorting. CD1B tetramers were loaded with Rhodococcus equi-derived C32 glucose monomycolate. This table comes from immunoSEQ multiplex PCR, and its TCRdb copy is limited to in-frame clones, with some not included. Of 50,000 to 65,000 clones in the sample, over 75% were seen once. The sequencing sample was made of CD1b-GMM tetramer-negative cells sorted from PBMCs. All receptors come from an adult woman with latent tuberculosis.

The CDR3 here is CASSFGNSYEQYF. Written as DNA, the CDR3 is TGTGCCAGCAGCTTCGGGAACTCCTACGAGCAGTACTTC. The chain is built from TRBV13 and TRBJ2-7, with D possibly being TRBD2 (5 bases). Germline CDR1 is PRHDT and CDR2 is FYEKMQ (reference sequence). Trimming pared 3 bases from V and 0 bases from J, leaving 6 bases between. The CDR3 spans 13 residues.

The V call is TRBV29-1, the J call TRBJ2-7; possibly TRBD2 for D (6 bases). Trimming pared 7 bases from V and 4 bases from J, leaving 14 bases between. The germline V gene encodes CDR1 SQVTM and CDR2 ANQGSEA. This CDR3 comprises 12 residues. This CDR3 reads CSARRGSYEQYF. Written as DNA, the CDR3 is TGCAGCGCCCGGAGGGGAAGTTACGAGCAGTACTTC.

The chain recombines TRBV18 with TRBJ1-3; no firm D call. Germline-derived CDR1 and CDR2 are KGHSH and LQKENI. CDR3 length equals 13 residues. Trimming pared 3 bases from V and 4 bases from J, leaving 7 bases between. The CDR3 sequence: CASSPGEGNTIYF. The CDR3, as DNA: TGTGCCAGCTCACCGGGCGAGGGAAACACCATATATTTT.

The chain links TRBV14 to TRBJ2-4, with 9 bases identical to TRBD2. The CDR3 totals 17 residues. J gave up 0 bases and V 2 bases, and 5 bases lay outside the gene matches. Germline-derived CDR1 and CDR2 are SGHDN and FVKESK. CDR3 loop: CASSQTKTSGAKNIQYF. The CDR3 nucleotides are TGTGCCAGCAGCCAAACTAAGACTAGCGGAGCCAAAAACATTCAGTACTTC.

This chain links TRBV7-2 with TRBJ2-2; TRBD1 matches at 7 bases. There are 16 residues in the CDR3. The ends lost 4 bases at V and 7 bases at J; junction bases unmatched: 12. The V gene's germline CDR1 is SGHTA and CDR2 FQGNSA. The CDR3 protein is CASSYRDKRQGGELFF. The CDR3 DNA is TGTGCCAGCAGCTACCGGGACAAAAGACAGGGCGGGGAGCTGTTTTTT.

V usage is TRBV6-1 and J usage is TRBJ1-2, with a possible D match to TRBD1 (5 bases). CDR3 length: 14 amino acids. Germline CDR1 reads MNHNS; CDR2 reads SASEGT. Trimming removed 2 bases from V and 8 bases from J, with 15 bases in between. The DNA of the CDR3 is TGTGCCAGCAGTGAATCGTACAGGCTCGACGGCTACACCTTC. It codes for CASSESYRLDGYTF.

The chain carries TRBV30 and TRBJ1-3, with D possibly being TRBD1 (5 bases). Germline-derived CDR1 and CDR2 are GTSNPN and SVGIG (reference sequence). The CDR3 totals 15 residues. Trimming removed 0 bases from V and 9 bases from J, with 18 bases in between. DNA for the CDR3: TGTGCCTGGAGTGTTACTGGGTTGGGGCAAGGCACCATATATTTT. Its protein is CAWSVTGLGQGTIYF.

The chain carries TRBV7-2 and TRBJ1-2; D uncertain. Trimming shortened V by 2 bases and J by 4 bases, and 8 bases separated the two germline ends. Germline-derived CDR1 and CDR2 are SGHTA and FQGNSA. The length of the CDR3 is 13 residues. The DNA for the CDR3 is TGTGCCAGCAGCTTACTCGGTACCTATGGCTACACCTTC. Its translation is CASSLLGTYGYTF.

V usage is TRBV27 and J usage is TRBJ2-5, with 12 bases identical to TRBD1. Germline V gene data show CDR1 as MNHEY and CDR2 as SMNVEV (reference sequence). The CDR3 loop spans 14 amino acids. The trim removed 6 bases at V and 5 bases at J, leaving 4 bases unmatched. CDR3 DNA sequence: TGTGCCAGCAGAAGGGACAGGGGGCACGAGACCCAGTACTTC. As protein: CASRRDRGHETQYF.

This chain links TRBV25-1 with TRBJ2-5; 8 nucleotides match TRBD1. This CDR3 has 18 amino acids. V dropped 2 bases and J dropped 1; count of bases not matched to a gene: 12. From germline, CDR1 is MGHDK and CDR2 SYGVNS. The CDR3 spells CASSEGPGGLASQETQYF. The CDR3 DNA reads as TGTGCCAGCAGTGAAGGCCCAGGGGGCCTTGCCTCCCAAGAGACCCAGTACTTC.

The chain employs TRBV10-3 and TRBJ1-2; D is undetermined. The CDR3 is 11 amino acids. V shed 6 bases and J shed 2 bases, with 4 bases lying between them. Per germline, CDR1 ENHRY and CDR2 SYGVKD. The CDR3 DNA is TGTGCCATCAGGGCCAACTATGGCTACACCTTC. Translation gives CAIRANYGYTF.

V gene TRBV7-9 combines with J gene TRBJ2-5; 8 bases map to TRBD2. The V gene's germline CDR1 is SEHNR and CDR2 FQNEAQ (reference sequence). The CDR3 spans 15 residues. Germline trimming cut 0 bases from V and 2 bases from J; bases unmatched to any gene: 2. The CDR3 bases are TGTGCCAGCAGCTTAGCACTAGCGGATCAAGAGACCCAGTACTTC. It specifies CASSLALADQETQYF.

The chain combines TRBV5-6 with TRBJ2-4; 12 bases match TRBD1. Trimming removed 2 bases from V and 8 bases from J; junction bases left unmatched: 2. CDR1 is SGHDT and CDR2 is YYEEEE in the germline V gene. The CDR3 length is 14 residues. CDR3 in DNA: TGTGCCAGCAGCTTCCGGGACAGGGGGCACATTCAGTACTTC. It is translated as CASSFRDRGHIQYF. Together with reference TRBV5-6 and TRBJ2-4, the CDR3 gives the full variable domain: DAGVTQSPTHLIKTRGQQVTLRCSPKSGHDTVSWYQQALGQGPQFIFQYYEEEERQRGNFPDRFSGHQFPNYSSELNVNALLLGDSALYLCASSFRDRGHIQYFGAGTRLSVL.

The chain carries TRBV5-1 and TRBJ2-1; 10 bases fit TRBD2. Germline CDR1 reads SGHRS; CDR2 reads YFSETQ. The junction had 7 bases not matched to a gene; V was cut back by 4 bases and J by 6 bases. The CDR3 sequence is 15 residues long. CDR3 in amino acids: CASSDGLAGVNEQFF. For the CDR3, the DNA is TGCGCCAGCAGCGACGGCCTAGCGGGAGTCAATGAGCAGTTCTTC.

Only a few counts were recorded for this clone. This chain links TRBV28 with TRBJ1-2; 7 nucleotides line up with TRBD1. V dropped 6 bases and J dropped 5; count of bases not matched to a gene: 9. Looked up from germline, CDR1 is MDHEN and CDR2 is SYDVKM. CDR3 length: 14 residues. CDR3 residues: CASSSGDRAYGYTF. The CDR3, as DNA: TGTGCCAGCAGCTCGGGGGACAGAGCTTATGGCTACACCTTC.

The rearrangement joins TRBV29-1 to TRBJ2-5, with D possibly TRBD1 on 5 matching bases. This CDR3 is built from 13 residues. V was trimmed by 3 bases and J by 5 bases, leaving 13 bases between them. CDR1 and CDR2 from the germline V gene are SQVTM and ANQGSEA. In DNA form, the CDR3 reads TGCAGCGTTGATTCAGGGTGGGGTGAGACCCAGTACTTC. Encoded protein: CSVDSGWGETQYF.

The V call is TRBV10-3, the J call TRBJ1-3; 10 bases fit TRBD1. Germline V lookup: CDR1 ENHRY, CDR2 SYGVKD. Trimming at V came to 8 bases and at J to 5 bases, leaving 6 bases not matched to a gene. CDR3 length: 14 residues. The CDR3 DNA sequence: TGTGCCATCCAGGACAGGGGGAACAGAAACACCATATATTTT. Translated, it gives CAIQDRGNRNTIYF.

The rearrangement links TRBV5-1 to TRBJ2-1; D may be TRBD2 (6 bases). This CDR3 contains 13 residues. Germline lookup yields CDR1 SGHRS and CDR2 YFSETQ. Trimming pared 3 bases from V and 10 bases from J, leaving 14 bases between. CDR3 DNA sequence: TGCGCCAGCAGCTACGGAGCGGGTAGCGAGCAGTTCTTC. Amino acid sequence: CASSYGAGSEQFF.

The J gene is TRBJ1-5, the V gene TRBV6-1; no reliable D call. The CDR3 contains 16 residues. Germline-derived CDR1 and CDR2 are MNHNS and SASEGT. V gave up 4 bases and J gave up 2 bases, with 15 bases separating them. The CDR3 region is CASSAAEGEGNQPQHF. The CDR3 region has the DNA TGTGCCAGCAGTGCGGCAGAGGGTGAGGGCAATCAGCCCCAGCATTTT.

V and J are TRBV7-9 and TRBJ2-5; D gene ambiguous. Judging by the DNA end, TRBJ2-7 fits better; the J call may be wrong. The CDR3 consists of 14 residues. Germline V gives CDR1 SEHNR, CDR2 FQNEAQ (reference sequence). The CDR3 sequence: CASSSVPSSYEQYF. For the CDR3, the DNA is TGTGCCAGCAGCTCTGTCCCGTCTTCCTACGAGCAGTACTTC.

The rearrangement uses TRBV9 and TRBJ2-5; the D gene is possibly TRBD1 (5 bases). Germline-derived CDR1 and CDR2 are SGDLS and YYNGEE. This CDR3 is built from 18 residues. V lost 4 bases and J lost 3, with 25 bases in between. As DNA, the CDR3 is TGTGCCAGCAGCCCTGGACCGAAGACCAGGGTTGGCGAAGAGACCCAGTACTTC. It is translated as CASSPGPKTRVGEETQYF.